Listed below are T cell receptor beta chains from one sample, sequenced in a study of T cells in Graves' hyperthyroidism and ophthalmopathy. TCRdb fed the multiplex PCR reads into MiXCR, producing one record per CDR3 protein. This table holds 470,000 or so distinct CDR3 sequences, around 21% found once. Sequenced input: blood. The source of these receptors is a man between 18 and 35 years old with Graves' hyperthyroidism. The CDR3 runs from the conserved cysteine through the conserved F or W. D genes are given only for firm matches. Clone size, where shown, is once, few, many, or a class for clones that have expanded.

v_gene,j_gene,len,abundance,d_gene,CDR3nt,CDR3aa
TRBV4-1,TRBJ2-2,15,NA,NA,TGCGCCAGCAGCCGCGGGCCTCAACGAGGAGGGGAGCTGTTTTTT,CASSRGPQRGGELFF
TRBV29-1,TRBJ2-5,11,few,NA,TGCAGCGTTGGGTTTCAAGAGACCCAGTACTTC,CSVGFQETQYF
TRBV11-1,TRBJ2-7,17,many,TRBD1,TGTGCCAGCAGCGAGCCGGGACAGGGGGCGAGCTCCTACGAGCAGTACTTC,CASSEPGQGASSYEQYF
TRBV12-3/TRBV12-4,TRBJ2-2,13,few,NA,TGTGCCAGCAGTGCGGGGTTCACCGGGGAGCTGTTTTTT,CASSAGFTGELFF
TRBV12-3/TRBV12-4,TRBJ1-1,15,NA,NA,TGTGCCAGCAGTGAAGCCATGAGGTACAACACTGAAGCTTTCTTT,CASSEAMRYNTEAFF
TRBV6-1,TRBJ1-1,13,many,NA,TGTGCCAGCAACCGGGGGTGGAACACTGAAGCTTTCTTT,CASNRGWNTEAFF
TRBV11-3,TRBJ2-7,14,many,NA,TGTGCCAGCAGCTTAGCTGCAGGGATGGATGAGCAGTACTTC,CASSLAAGMDEQYF
TRBV2,TRBJ2-5,15,NA,TRBD2,TGTGCCAGCAGTGAAGCGCTTCTAGCGGGAGAGACCCAGTACTTC,CASSEALLAGETQYF
TRBV4-1,TRBJ2-7,15,many,NA,TGCGCCAGCAGCCAGCAGACCCAGGGTGGCTACGAGCAGTACTTC,CASSQQTQGGYEQYF
TRBV6-1,TRBJ1-5,18,NA,TRBD1,TGTGCCAGCAGTGCAAGGGGGGAGACAGGGAGTCCCCCAAAGCCCCAGCATTTT,CASSARGETGSPPKPQHF
TRBV6-5,TRBJ1-5,15,NA,NA,TGTGCCAGCAGTTACTCGGGACCCCCCAATCAGCCCCAGCATTTT,CASSYSGPPNQPQHF